Listed here is a single TCR beta chain. Its antigen is unidentified. The sample is drawn from a study of shared clonotypes between healthy human individuals. Germline lookup yields CDR1 SGHTA and CDR2 FQGTGA. CDR3 length: 14 amino acids. V lost 1 base and J 6 bases, leaving 10 bases between the germline ends. Using immunoSEQ multiplex PCR, the repertoire was profiled, and TCRdb retains in-frame clones only, with some absent. The sample records a few million clones, over 90% being singletons. Findings and caveats of the study: Larger estimated richness was generally seen in naive subsets than in memory subsets.

The sample was naive CD4+ T cells from PBMCs. Sample subset: CD45RA+ positively selected. The clonotype originates from a man between 18 and 35 years old in good health. Some clones in this sample may be carry-over from other donors' samples. This chain joins TRBV7-3 and TRBJ2-1; D perhaps matches TRBD2 (5 bases). In nucleotides, the CDR3 is TGTGCCAGCAGCTTAATAGGGAGCATCAATGAGCAGTTCTTC. Its protein product is CASSLIGSINEQFF.